These 9 T cell receptor beta chains share one sample of origin, sequenced in a study of graft-versus-host responses after intestinal transplantation. No antigen has been identified for these receptors. Only in-frame clones appear in the TCRdb table, and some are missing; sequencing was by immunoSEQ multiplex PCR. The sample records about 64,000 clones, 90% being singletons. The starting material was unstimulated CD8+ T cells sorted from spleen or lymph node cells, obtained before transplant. The receptors come from a human donor who was the organ donor for an intestinal transplant.

This clone was seen only a few times. The chain carries TRBV6-1 and TRBJ2-1, with 10 bases that match TRBD2. CDR1 is MNHNS and CDR2 is SASEGT in the germline V gene. The length of the CDR3 is 13 residues. V was clipped by 8 bases and J by 6 bases; unmatched bases: 4. The CDR3 DNA follows: TGTGCCAGCGAAAAGCGGGAGGGCAATGAGCAGTTCTTC. Translated: CASEKREGNEQFF.

The chain employs TRBV10-3 and TRBJ2-7; TRBD1 matches at 12 bases. CDR1 and CDR2 (germline): ENHRY, SYGVKD. The CDR3 has 13 amino acids. With V trimmed by 11 bases and J by 3 bases, 5 bases remained unmatched. This CDR3 reads CAVGQGANYEQYF. The CDR3 nucleotides are TGTGCCGTGGGACAGGGGGCAAACTACGAGCAGTACTTC.

V and J are TRBV27 and TRBJ2-1; tentative D call: TRBD1 (6 bases). The germline V gene encodes CDR1 MNHEY and CDR2 SMNVEV (reference sequence). The CDR3 loop spans 12 amino acids. V lost 5 bases and J 9 bases, leaving 11 bases between the germline ends. As DNA, the CDR3 is TGTGCCAGCAGTACAGGGTACCGTGAGCAGTTCTTC. It translates to CASSTGYREQFF.

The V gene is TRBV4-2, the J gene TRBJ2-3, with 11 nucleotides matching TRBD2. The CDR3 is 16 residues long. CDR1 and CDR2 from the germline V gene are LGHNA and YNFKEQ. V was pared by 0 bases and J by 6 bases, with 5 bases of the junction left unmatched. The CDR3 DNA sequence: TGTGCCAGCAGCCAAGAGCTAGCGGGAGGTGGGGATACGCAGTATTTT. Its translation is CASSQELAGGGDTQYF.

The gene calls are TRBV2 and TRBJ2-7, with TRBD2 as a possible D gene (6 bases). Looked up from germline, CDR1 is SNHLY and CDR2 is FYNNEI. This CDR3 region has 14 residues. With 7 bases removed from V and 1 base from J, the gap between germline ends came to 14 bases. The CDR3 DNA reads as TGTGCCAGCAAACCATCCGGGGGATCCTACGAGCAGTACTTC. Protein product: CASKPSGGSYEQYF.

The chain couples TRBV19 to TRBJ2-1; 7 nucleotides line up with TRBD2. V was pared by 6 bases and J by 3 bases, with 11 bases of the junction left unmatched. The CDR3 is 16 amino acids. CDR1 and CDR2 from the germline V gene are LNHDA and SQIVND (reference sequence). CDR3 bases: TGTGCCAGTAGAAAACTAGCGTGGCCTCACTACAATGAGCAGTTCTTC. It encodes CASRKLAWPHYNEQFF.

The rearrangement joins TRBV11-2 to TRBJ2-7; D may be TRBD2 (6 bases). V was cut by 3 bases and J by 2 bases, with 14 bases left in between. Germline V CDR1 and CDR2: SGHAT, FQNNGV. The CDR3 is 15 amino acids. The DNA of the CDR3 is TGTGCCAGCAGCTTGGGGGTAGCGGACACCTACGAGCAGTACTTC. It yields the protein CASSLGVADTYEQYF.

The V and J genes are TRBV5-8 and TRBJ2-1, with a possible D match to TRBD2 (6 bases). Deletions cut 4 bases from V and 3 bases from J, with 14 bases between. Germline V gene lookup returns CDR1 SGHTS and CDR2 YDEGEE. The CDR3 has 15 residues. The CDR3: CASSPEAGRYNEQFF. CDR3 bases: TGTGCCAGCAGCCCGGAGGCGGGACGCTACAATGAGCAGTTCTTC. The full variable domain, completed using reference TRBV5-8 and TRBJ2-1, is EAGVTQSPTHLIKTRGQQATLRCSPISGHTSVYWYQQALGLGLQFLLWYDEGEERNRGNFPPRFSGRQFPNYSSELNVNALELEDSALYLCASSPEAGRYNEQFFGPGTRLTVL.

The CDR3 sequence: CSAPGQGNYGYTF. The DNA for the CDR3 is TGCAGCGCCCCGGGACAGGGGAACTATGGCTACACCTTC. The rearrangement joins TRBV29-1 to TRBJ1-2; the match to TRBD1 covers 10 bases. Germline loops: CDR1 SQVTM, CDR2 ANQGSEA. The length of the CDR3 is 13 residues. V shed 7 bases, J shed 2 bases, and the junction held 4 bases outside the gene matches.